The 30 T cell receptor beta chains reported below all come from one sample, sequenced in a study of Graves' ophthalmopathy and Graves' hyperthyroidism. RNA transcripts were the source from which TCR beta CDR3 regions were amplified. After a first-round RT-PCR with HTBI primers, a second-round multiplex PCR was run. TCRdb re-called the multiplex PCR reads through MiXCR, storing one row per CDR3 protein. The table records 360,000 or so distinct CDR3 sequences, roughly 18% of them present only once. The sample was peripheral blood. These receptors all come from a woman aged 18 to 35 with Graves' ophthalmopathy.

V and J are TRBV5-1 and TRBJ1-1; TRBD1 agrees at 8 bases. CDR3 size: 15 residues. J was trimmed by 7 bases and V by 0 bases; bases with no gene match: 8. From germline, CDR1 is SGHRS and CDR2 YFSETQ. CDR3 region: CASSLDGQGFGEAFF. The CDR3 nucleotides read TGCGCCAGCAGCTTGGATGGACAGGGTTTTGGTGAAGCTTTCTTT.

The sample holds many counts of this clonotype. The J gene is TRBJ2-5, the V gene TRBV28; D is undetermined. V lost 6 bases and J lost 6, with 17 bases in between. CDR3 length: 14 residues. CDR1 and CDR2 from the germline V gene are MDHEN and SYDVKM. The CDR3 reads CASRPHNSPKTQYF. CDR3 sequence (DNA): TGTGCCAGCAGACCTCATAACTCCCCCAAGACCCAGTACTTC.

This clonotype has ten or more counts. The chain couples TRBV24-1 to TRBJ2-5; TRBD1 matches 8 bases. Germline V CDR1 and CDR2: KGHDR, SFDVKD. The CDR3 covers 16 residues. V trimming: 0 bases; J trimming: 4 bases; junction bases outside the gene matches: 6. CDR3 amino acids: CATSDLARGLGETQYF. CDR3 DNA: TGTGCCACCAGTGATTTGGCCAGGGGGCTAGGAGAGACCCAGTACTTC.

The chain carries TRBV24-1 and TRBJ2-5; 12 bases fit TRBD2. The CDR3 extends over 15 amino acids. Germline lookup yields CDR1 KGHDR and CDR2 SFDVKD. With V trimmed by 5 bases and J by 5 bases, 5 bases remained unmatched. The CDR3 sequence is CATSAPSGGGETQYF. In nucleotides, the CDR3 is TGTGCCACCAGTGCCCCTAGCGGGGGGGGTGAGACCCAGTACTTC.

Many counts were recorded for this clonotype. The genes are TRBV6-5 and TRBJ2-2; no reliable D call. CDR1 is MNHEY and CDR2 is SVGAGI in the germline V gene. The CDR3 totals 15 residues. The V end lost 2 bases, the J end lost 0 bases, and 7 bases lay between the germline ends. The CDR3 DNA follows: TGTGCCAGCAGTTACGGGCAGACGAACACCGGGGAGCTGTTTTTT. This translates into CASSYGQTNTGELFF.

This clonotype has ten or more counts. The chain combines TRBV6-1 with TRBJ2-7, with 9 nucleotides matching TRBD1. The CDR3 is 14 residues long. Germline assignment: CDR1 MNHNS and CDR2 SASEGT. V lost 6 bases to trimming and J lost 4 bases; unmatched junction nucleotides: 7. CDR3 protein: CASRGGTGRYEQYF. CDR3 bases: TGTGCCAGCAGGGGAGGGACAGGGCGATACGAGCAGTACTTC.

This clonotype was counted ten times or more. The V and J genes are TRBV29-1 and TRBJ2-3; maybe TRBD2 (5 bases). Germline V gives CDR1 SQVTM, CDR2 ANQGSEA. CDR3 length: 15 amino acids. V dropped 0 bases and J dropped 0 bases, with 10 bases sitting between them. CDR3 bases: TGCAGCGTTGAAGAAGGGAGACTTAGCACAGATACGCAGTATTTT. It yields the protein CSVEEGRLSTDTQYF.

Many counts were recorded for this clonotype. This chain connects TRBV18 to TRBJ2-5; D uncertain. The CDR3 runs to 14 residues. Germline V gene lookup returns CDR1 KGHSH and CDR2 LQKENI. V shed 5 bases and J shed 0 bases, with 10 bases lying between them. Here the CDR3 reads CASSTVQNQETQYF. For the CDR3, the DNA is TGTGCCAGCTCAACCGTTCAAAACCAAGAGACCCAGTACTTC.

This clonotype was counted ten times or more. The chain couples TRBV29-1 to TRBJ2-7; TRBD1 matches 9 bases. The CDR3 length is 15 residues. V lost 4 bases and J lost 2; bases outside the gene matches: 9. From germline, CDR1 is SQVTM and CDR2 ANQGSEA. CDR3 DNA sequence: TGCAGCGTTGGCACCTCGACAGGGGGACCCTACGAGCAGTACTTC. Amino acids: CSVGTSTGGPYEQYF.

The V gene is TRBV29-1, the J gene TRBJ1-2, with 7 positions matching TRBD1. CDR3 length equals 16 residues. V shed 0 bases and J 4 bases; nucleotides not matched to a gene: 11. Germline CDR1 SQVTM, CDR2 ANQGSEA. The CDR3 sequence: CSVEESPGQLIYGYTF. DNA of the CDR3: TGCAGCGTTGAAGAATCCCCGGGACAGTTAATCTATGGCTACACCTTC.

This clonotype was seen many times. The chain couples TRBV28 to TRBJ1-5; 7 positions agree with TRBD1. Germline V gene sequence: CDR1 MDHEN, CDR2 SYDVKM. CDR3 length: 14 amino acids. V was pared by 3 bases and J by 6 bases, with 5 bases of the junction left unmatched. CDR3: CASSFGTGVQPQHF. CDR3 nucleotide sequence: TGTGCCAGCAGTTTTGGAACAGGGGTTCAGCCCCAGCATTTT.

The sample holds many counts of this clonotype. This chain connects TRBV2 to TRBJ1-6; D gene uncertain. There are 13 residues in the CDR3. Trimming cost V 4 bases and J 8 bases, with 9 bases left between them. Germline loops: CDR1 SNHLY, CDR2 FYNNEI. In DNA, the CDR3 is TGTGCCAGCAGTGTTTCGGCGGATTCACCCCTCCACTTT. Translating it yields CASSVSADSPLHF.

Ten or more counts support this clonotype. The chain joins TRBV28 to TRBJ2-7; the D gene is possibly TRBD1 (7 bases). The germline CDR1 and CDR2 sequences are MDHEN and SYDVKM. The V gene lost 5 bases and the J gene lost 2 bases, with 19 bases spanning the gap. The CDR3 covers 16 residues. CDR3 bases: TGTGCCAGCAGTCCGGGAGACAGGGTGGGGGCCTACGAGCAGTACTTC. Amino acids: CASSPGDRVGAYEQYF. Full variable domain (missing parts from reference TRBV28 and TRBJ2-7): DVKVTQSSRYLVKRTGEKVFLECVQDMDHENMFWYRQDPGLGLRLIYFSYDVKMKEKGDIPEGYSVSREKKERFSLILESASTNQTSMYLCASSPGDRVGAYEQYFGPGTRLTVT.

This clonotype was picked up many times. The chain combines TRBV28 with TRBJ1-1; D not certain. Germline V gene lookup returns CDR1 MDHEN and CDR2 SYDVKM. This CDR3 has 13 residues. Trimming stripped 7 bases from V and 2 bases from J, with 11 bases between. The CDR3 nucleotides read TGTGCCAGCACCCCGGACGGAAACACTGAAGCTTTCTTT. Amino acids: CASTPDGNTEAFF.

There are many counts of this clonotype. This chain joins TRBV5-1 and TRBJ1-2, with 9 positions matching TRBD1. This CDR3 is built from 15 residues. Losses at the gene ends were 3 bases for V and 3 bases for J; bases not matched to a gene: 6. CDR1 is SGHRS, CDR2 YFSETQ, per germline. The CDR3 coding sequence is TGCGCCAGCAGCTGGGGGACAGGGAGAGACTATGGCTACACCTTC. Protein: CASSWGTGRDYGYTF.

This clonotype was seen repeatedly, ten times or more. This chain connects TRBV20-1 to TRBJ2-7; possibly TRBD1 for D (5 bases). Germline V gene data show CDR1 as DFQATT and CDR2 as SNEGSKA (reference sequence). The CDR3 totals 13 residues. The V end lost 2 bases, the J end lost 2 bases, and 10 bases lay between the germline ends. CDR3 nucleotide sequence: TGCAGTGCTAGAAGTGGGGCTCCCTACGAGCAGTACTTC. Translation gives CSARSGAPYEQYF.

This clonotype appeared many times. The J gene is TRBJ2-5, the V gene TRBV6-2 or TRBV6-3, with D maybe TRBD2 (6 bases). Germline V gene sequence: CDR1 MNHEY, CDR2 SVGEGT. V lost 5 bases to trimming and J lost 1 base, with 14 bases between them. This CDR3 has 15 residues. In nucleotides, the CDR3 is TGTGCCAGCAGTCCCCGTGGGCGGGGCCAAGAGACCCAGTACTTC. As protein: CASSPRGRGQETQYF.

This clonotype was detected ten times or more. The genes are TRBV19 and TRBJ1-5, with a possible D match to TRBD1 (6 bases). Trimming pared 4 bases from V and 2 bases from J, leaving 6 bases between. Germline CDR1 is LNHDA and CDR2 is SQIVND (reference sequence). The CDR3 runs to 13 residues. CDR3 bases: TGTGCCAGTAGTAACAGGGGCAATCAGCCCCAGCATTTT. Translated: CASSNRGNQPQHF.

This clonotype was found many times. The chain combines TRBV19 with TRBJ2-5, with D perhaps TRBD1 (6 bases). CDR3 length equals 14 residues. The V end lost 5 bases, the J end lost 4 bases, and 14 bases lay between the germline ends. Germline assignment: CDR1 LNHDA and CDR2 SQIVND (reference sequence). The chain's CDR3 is CASSPGTLGETQYF. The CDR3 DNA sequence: TGTGCCAGTAGTCCAGGGACACTCGGAGAGACCCAGTACTTC.

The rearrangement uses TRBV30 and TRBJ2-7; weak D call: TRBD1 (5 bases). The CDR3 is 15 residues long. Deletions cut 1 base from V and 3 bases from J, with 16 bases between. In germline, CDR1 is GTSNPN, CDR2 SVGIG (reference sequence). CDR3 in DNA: TGTGCCTGGAGTGCCCTCGACAGAAACCTCTACGAGCAGTACTTC. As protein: CAWSALDRNLYEQYF.

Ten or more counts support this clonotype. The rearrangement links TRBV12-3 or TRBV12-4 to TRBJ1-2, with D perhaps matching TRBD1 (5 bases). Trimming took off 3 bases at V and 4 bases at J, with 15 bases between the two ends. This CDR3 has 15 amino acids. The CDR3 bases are TGTGCCAGCAGTTTCCCGGGAGGGGAGGCCTATGGCTACACCTTC. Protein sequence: CASSFPGGEAYGYTF.

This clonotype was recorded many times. As DNA, the CDR3 is TGTGCCAGCAGTTACAGGGTGGAGAACACTGAAGCTTTCTTT. This translates into CASSYRVENTEAFF. V usage is TRBV6-2 or TRBV6-3 and J usage is TRBJ1-1; D call uncertain. Per germline, CDR1 MNHEY and CDR2 SVGEGT. This CDR3 region has 14 residues. Between the trimmed V and J ends, which lost 2 bases and 1 base, there was a span of 8 bases.

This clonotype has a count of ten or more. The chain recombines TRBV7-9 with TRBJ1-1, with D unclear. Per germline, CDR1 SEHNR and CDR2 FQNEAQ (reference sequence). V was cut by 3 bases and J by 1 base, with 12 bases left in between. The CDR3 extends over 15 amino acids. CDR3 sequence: CASSFAPSANTEAFF. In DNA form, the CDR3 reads TGTGCCAGCAGCTTTGCCCCCTCAGCGAACACTGAAGCTTTCTTT.

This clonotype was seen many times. The CDR3 nucleotides are TGTGCCAGCAGTTACTCCGGGACTAGCGGGGGGGAGACCCAGTACTTC. This translates into CASSYSGTSGGETQYF. The chain recombines TRBV6-5 with TRBJ2-5; 15 positions match TRBD2. CDR3 length: 16 residues. Per the germline V gene, CDR1 is MNHEY and CDR2 is SVGAGI. With V trimmed by 0 bases and J by 5 bases, 1 base remained unmatched.

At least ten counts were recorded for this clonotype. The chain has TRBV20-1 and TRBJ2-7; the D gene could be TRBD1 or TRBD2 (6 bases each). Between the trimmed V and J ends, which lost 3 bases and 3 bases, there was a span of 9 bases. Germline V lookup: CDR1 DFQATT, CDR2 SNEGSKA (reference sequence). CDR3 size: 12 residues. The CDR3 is CSASEGGYEQYF. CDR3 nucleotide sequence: TGCAGTGCTAGTGAGGGGGGCTACGAGCAGTACTTC.

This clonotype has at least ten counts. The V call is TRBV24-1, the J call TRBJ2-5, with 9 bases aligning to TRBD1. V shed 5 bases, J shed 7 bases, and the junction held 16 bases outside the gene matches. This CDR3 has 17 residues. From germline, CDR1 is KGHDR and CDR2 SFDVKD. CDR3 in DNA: TGTGCCACCAGTGCCCCCCGACAGGGGGGGATTGAGGGGACCCAGTACTTC. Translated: CATSAPRQGGIEGTQYF.

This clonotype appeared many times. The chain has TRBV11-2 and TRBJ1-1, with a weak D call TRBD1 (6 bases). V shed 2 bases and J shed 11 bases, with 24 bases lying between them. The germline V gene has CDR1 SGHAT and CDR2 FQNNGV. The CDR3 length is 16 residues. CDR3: CASSLPRGAGTTEAFF. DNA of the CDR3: TGTGCCAGCAGCTTACCAAGGGGGGCAGGTACAACGGAGGCTTTCTTT.

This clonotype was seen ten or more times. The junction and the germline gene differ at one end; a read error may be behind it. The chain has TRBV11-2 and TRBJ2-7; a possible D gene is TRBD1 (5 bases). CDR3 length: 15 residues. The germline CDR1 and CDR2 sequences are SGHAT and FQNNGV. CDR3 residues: CASSVDSTSSYEQYF. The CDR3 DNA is TGTGCCAGCAGCGTAGACAGTACAAGCTCCTACGAGCAGTACTTC.

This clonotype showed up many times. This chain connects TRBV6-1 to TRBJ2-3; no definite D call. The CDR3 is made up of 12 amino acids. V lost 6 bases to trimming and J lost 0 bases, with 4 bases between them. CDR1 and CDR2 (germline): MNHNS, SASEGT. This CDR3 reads CASSPSTDTQYF. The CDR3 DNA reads TGTGCCAGCAGCCCTAGCACAGATACGCAGTATTTT.

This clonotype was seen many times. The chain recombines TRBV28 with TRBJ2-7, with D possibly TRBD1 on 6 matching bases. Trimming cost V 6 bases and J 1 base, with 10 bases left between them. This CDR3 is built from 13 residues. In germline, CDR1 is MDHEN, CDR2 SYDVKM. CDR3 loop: CASRRDRSYEQYF. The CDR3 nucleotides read TGTGCCAGCAGACGTGACAGGTCCTACGAGCAGTACTTC.